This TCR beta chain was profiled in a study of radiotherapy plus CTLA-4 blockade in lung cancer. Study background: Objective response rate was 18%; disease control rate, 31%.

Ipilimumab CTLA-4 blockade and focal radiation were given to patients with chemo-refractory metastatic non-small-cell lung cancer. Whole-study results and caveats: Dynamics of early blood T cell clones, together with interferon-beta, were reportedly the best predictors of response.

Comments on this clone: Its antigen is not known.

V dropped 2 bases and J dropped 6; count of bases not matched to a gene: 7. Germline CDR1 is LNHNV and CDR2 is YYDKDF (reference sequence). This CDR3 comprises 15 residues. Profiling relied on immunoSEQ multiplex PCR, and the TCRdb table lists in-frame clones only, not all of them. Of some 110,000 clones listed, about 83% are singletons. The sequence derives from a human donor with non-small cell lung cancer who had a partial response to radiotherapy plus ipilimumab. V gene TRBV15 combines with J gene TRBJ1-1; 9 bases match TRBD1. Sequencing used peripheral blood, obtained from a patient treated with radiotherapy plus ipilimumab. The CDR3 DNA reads TGTGCCACCAGCAGACTCGATAGACAGGGGGCTGAAGCTTTCTTT. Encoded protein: CATSRLDRQGAEAFF.